This TCR beta chain was found in a study of blood T cell repertoires in COVID-19. Study in general: Sources were T cells, B-cell-depleted T cells, or PBMCs; the material itself was cDNA or gDNA.

Germline CDR1 KGHDR, CDR2 SFDVKD. This CDR3 has 13 residues. V was clipped by 2 bases and J by 3 bases, with 7 bases between them. Per the original data handling: Estimated nucleated cell counts came from reference gene primer amplification. Produced via immunoSEQ multiplex PCR; TCRdb's table is partial and in-frame only. V, J and clone size were drawn from that table, and D and trimming were deduced from the DNA. The sample lists 110,000 or so clones, roughly 80% occurring once. Specimen: peripheral blood. The chain combines TRBV24-1 with TRBJ2-7; no clear D gene. The receptor comes from a man aged 70 or older with acute or convalescent COVID-19. CDR3 coding DNA: TGTGCCACCAGTGATTCTTACAGCTACGAGCAGTACTTC. Its translation: CATSDSYSYEQYF.